The entry that follows covers one T cell receptor (beta chain) sequence. No antigen is known for it. No per-base quality is available; no much larger clone lies one base away. The CDR3 spans 15 residues, from the cysteine through the phenylalanine. Only CDR3 DNA remains: 45 bases, in frame from the first base. CDR1 and CDR2 are drawn from the germline V gene: LGHNA, YNFKEQ. Relative to germline, V is missing 3 bases and J is missing 4 bases, with 5 bases of the junction outside any gene match. The entry originates in a study of T-cell memory formation after mild COVID-19 listed by TCRdb under 2021. As for the study more broadly: TCR sequence clusters from the two donors were found to be largely donor specific. In a couple of donors, T-cell clones that expanded and contracted after mild COVID-19 were tracked by sequencing TCRalpha and TCRbeta repertoires over time. The cohort comprised two young, previously healthy adult volunteers, one female and one male. Broad study findings and their caveats: Clones contracting from day 15 to 85 had balanced CD4/CD8 phenotypes, while a second wave expanding from day 15 to 37 was biased towards CD4+. The second-wave clones that peaked on day 37 were not confirmed to be SARS-CoV-2 specific. Some responding clones were detected in pre-infection memory, which suggested that pre-existing cross-reactive memory T cells had joined the SARS-CoV-2 response. Contracting CD4+ clones appeared mostly in the CM and EM memory subsets, whereas CD8+ clones were enriched in EMRA. The study included only two mild cases, and larger cohorts that include severe cases with pre-infection samples were judged to be necessary.

PBMCs were isolated by Ficoll-Paque density gradient centrifugation. Sequencing used an Illumina NovaSeq 6000. Using 5'RACE with constant-segment primers, TCRalpha and TCRbeta cDNA libraries were constructed, with sample barcodes and unique molecular identifiers added in the process. RNA was extracted from every sample with Trizol reagent. The libraries were amplified in two PCR steps, and the second step added a second sample barcode and Illumina TruSeq adapters. Sequencing of libraries was performed on an Illumina NovaSeq with 2 x 150 bp paired-end reads. The authors' analysis ran thus. The reads were demultiplexed and collapsed into UMI-guided consensus sequences using migec v1.2.7. Using mixcr v2.1.11, the UMI consensuses were aligned to TRA and TRB V and J templates and assembled into clonotypes. Expanded or contracted clonotypes were those called significant by both edgeR and NoisET, with noise models trained on biological replicates. edgeR calls used a false discovery rate-adjusted p below 0.01 and a log2 fold-change threshold of 1. As an exploratory analysis of dynamics, max-normalized trajectories of the 1000 most abundant clonotypes were examined with PCA combined with hierarchical clustering. Separately sequenced CD4+ and CD8+ repertoires were used to assign the CD4 or CD8 phenotype of responding clones. The public reads were run again by TCRdb, first through fastp at Q25 and then through MiXCR, and only productive beta chains were kept. Each CDR3 protein appears once, grouped with its most common genes and DNA. Clone size and V and J calls follow TCRdb, not the original study. Recorded for this sample are 580,000 or so distinct CDR3 sequences; 17% of them occurred a single time. The ten largest clones capture around 7.8% of the sample.

The rearranged segments are TRBV4-2 and TRBJ1-2; 10 central bases correspond to TRBD1. This clonotype was obtained from an adult woman who had mild COVID-19 (a few samples of this study predate the infection). The sample titles of this study are shuffled in the database, so cell type and time point are left out; the donor was told from shared clones. The specimen sequenced was PBMCs or a T cell subset sorted from them (not recorded which). The CDR3 region has the sequence CASSQGTGEIYGYTF. The bases are TGTGCCAGCAGCCAGGGGACAGGGGAAATCTATGGCTACACCTTC.